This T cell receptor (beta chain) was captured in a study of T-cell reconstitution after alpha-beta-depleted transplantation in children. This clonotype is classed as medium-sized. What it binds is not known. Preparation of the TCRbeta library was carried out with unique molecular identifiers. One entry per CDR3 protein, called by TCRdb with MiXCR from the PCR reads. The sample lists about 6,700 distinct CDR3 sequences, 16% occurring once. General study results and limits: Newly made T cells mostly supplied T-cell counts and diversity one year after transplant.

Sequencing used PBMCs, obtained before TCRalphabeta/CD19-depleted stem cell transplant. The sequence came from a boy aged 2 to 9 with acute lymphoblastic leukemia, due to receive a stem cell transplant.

CDR3 loop: CSATPQRGGHTDTQYF. In nucleotides, the CDR3 is TGCAGTGCTACACCTCAGCGGGGGGGCCACACAGATACGCAGTATTTT. The V call is TRBV20-1, the J call TRBJ2-3; 10 nucleotides align to TRBD2. CDR1 is DFQATT, CDR2 SNEGSKA, per germline (reference sequence). This CDR3 spans 16 amino acids. The V gene end was trimmed by 4 bases and the J gene end by 2 bases; junction bases not matched to a gene: 9.